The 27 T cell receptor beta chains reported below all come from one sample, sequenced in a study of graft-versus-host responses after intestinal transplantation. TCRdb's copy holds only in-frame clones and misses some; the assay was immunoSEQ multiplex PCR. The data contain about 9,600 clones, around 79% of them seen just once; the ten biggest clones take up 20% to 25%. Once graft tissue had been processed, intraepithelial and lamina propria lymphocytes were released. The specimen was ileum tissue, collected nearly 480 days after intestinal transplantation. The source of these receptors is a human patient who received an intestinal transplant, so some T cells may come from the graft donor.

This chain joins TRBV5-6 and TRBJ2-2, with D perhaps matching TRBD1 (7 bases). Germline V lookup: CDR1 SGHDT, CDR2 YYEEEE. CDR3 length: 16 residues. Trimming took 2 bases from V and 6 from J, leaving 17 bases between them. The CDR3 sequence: CASSFLQQGRSGELFF. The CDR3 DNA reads TGTGCCAGCAGCTTCTTACAACAGGGGAGGTCCGGGGAGCTGTTTTTT.

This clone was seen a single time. This CDR3 reads CASSLVETQYF. Written as DNA, the CDR3 is TGTGCCAGCAGCTTAGTAGAGACCCAGTACTTC. The chain employs TRBV7-9 and TRBJ2-5; D is unresolved. The V gene's germline CDR1 is SEHNR and CDR2 FQNEAQ (reference sequence). V lost 1 base, J lost 4 bases, and 1 base lay in between. CDR3 length: 11 residues.

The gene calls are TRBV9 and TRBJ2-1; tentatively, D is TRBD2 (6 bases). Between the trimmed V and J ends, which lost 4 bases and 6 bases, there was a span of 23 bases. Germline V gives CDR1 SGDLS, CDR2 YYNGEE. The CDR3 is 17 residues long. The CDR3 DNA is TGTGCCAGCAGCCCTGGGCGGGACCGCCCCGTCCGCAATGAGCAGTTCTTC. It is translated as CASSPGRDRPVRNEQFF.

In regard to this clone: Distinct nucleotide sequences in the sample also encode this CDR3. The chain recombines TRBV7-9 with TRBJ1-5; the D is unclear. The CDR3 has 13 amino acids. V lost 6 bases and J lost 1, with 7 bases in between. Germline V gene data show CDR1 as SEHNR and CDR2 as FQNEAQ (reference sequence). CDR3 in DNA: TGTGCCAGCAGTCCCCACAGCAATCAGCCCCAGCATTTT. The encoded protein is CASSPHSNQPQHF.

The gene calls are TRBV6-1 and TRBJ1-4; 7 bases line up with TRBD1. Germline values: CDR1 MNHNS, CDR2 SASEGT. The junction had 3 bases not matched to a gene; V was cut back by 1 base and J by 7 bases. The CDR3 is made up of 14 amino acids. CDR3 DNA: TGTGCCAGCAGTGAAGGACAGGGTTTTGAAAAACTGTTTTTT. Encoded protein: CASSEGQGFEKLFF.

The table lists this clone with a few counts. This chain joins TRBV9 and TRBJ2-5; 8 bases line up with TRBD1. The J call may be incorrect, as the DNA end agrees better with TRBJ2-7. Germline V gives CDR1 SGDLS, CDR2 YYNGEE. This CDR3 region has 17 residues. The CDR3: CASSVVPYPGQAYEQYF. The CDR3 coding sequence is TGTGCCAGCAGCGTAGTTCCCTACCCGGGACAGGCCTACGAGCAGTACTTC.

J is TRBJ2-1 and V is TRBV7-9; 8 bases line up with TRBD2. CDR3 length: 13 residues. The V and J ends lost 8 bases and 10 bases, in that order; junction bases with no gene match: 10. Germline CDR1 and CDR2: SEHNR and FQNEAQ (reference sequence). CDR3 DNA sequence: TGTGCCAGCCACCGGGGGGGGCGTTGGGAGCAGTTCTTC. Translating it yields CASHRGGRWEQFF.

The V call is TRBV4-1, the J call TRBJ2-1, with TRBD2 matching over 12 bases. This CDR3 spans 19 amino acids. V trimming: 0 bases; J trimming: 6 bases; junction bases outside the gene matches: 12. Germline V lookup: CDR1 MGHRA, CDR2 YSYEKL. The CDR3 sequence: CASSQDSTSGGHGGNEQFF. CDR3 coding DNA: TGCGCCAGCAGCCAAGATTCGACTAGCGGGGGCCATGGGGGCAATGAGCAGTTCTTC.

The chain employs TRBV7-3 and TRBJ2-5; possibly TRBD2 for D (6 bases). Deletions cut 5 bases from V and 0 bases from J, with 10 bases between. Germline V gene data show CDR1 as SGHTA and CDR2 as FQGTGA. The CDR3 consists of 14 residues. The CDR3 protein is CASSARDYQETQYF. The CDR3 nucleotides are TGTGCCAGCAGCGCCCGGGACTACCAAGAGACCCAGTACTTC. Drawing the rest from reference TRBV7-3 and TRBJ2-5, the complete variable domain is GAGVSQTPSNKVTEKGKYVELRCDPISGHTALYWYRQSLGQGPEFLIYFQGTGAADDSGLPNDRFFAVRPEGSVSTLKIQRTERGDSAVYLCASSARDYQETQYFGPGTRLLVL.

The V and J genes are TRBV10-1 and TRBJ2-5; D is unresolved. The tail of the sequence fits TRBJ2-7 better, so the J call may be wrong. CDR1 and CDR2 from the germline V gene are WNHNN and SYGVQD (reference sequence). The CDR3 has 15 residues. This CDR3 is CASLPRAATQYEQYF. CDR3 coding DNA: TGCGCCAGCCTCCCCCGGGCCGCGACCCAATACGAGCAGTACTTC.

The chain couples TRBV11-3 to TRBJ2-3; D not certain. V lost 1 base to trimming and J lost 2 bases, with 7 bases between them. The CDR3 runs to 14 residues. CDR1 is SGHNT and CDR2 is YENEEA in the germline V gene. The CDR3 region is CASSLAQYTDTQYF. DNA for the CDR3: TGTGCCAGCAGCTTAGCACAGTACACAGATACGCAGTATTTT.

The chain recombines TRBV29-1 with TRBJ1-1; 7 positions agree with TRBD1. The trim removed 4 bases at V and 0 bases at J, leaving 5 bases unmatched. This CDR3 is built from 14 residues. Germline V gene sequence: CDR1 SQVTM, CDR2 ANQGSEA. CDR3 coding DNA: TGCAGCGTTGCTCGGGACAGCATGAACACTGAAGCTTTCTTT. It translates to CSVARDSMNTEAFF.

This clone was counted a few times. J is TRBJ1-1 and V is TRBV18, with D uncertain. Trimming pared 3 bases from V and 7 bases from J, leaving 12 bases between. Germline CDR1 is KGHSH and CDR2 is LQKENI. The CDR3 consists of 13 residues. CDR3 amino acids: CASSPSGLHEAFF. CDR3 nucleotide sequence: TGTGCCAGCTCACCCTCGGGTCTGCATGAAGCTTTCTTT.

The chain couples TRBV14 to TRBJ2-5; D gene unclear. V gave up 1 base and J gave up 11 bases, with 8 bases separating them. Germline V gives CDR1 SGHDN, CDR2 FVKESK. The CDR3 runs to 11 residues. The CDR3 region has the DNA TGTGCCAGCAGCCAAGGGCTAGAGCAGTACTTC. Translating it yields CASSQGLEQYF.

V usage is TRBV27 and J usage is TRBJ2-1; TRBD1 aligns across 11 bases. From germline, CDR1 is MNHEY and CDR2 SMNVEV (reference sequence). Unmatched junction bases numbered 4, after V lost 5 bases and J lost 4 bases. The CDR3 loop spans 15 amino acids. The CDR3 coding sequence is TGTGCCAGCAGTGGGACAGGGGGAATTTACAATGAGCAGTTCTTC. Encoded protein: CASSGTGGIYNEQFF.

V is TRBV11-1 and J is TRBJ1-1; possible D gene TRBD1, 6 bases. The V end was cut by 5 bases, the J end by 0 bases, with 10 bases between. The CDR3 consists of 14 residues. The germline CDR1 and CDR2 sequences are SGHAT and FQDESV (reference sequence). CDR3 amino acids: CASSPGQLNTEAFF. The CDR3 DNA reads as TGTGCCAGCAGCCCAGGACAGTTGAACACTGAAGCTTTCTTT.

CDR3: CSVRGTGDNYEQYF. CDR3 coding DNA: TGCAGCGTGCGGGGGACAGGGGATAACTACGAGCAGTACTTC. The rearrangement links TRBV29-1 to TRBJ2-7; 10 nucleotides match TRBD1. Germline loops: CDR1 SQVTM, CDR2 ANQGSEA. V shed 6 bases, J shed 3 bases, and the junction held 8 bases outside the gene matches. The CDR3 contains 14 residues.

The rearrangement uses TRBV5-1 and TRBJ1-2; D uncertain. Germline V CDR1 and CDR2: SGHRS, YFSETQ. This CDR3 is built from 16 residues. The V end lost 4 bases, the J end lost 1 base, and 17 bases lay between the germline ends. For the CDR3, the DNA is TGCGCCAGCAGCCTCGGCCCCTCTTCGGTTAACTATGGCTACACCTTC. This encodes CASSLGPSSVNYGYTF.

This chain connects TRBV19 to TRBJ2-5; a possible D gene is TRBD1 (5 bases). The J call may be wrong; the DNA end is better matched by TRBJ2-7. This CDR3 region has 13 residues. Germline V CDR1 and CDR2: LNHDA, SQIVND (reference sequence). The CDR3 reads CASSKTVVYEQYF. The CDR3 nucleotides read TGTGCCAGTAGTAAGACAGTCGTTTACGAGCAGTACTTC.

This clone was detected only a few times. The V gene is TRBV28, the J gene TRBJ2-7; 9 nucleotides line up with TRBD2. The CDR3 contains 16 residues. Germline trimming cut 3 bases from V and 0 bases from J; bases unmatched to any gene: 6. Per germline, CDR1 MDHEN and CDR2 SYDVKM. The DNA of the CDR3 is TGTGCCAGCAGTTTCCTAGCGGGGAAGGGCTCCTACGAGCAGTACTTC. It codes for CASSFLAGKGSYEQYF.

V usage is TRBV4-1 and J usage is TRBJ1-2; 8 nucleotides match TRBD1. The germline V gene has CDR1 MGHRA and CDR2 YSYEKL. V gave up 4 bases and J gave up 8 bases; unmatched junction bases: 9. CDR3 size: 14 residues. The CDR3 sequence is CASSPEQGVEGYTF. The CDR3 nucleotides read TGCGCCAGCAGCCCCGAACAGGGGGTAGAAGGCTACACCTTC.

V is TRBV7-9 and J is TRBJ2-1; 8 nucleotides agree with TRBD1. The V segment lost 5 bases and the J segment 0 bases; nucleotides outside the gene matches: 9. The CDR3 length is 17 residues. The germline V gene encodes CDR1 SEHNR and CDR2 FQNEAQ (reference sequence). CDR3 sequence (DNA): TGTGCCAGCAGCCCGCGACAGGGGAATACCTCCTACAATGAGCAGTTCTTC. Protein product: CASSPRQGNTSYNEQFF.

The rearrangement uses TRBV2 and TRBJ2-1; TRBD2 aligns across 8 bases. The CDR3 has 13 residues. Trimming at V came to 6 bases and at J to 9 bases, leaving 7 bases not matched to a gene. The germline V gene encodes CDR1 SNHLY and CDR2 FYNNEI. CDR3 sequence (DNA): TGTGCCAGCAGCACCGGACTAGCTACTGAGCAGTTCTTC. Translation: CASSTGLATEQFF.

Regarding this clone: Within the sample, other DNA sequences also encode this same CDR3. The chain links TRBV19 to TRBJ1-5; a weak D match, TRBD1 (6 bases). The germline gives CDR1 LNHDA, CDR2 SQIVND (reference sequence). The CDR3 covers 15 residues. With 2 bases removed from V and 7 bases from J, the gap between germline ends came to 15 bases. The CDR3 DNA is TGTGCCAGTAGTATACGCGGGGGGCCGGGGCAGCCCCAGCATTTT. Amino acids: CASSIRGGPGQPQHF.

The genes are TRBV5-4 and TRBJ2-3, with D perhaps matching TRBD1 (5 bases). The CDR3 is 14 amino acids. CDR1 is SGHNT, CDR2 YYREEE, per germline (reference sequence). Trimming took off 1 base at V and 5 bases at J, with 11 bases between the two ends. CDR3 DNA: TGTGCCAGCAGCTTGTTGGGGCGCGGAGATACGCAGTATTTT. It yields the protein CASSLLGRGDTQYF.

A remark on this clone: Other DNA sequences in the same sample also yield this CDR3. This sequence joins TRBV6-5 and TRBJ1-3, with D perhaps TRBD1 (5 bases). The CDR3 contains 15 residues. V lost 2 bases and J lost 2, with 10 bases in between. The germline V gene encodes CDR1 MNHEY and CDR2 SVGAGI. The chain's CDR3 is CASSYTGGPGNTIYF. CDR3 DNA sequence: TGTGCCAGCAGTTACACGGGGGGTCCTGGAAACACCATATATTTT.

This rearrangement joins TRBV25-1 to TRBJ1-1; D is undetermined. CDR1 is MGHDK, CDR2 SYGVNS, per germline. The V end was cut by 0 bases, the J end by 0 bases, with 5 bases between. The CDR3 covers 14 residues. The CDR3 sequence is CASSEYYMNTEAFF. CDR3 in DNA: TGTGCCAGCAGTGAATATTATATGAACACTGAAGCTTTCTTT. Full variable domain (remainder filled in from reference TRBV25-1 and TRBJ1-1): EADIYQTPRYLVIGTGKKITLECSQTMGHDKMYWYQQDPGMELHLIHYSYGVNSTEKGDLSSESTVSRIRTEHFPLTLESARPSHTSQYLCASSEYYMNTEAFFGQGTRLTVV.